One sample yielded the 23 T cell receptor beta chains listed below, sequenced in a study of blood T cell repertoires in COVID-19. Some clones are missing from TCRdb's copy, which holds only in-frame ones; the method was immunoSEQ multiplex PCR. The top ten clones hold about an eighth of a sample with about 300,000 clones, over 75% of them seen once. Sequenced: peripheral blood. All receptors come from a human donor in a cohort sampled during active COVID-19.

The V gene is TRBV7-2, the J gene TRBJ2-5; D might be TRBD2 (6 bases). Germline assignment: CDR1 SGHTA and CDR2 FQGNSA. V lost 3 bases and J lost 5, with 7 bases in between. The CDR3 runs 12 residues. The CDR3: CASSFAGETQYF. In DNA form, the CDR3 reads TGTGCCAGCAGCTTTGCGGGGGAGACCCAGTACTTC.

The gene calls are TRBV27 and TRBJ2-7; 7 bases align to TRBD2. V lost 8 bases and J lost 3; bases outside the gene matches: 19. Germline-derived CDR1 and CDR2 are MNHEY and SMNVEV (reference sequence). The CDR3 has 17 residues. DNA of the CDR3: TGTGCCAGCTCCCCTGGGTCAGCGGGGCCGATGTACTACGAGCAGTACTTC. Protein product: CASSPGSAGPMYYEQYF.

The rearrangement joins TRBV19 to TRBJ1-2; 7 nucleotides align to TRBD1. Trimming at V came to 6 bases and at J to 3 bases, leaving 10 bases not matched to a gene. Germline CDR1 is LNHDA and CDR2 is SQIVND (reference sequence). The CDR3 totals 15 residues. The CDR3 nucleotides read TGTGCCAGTAGAAGGACAGGAGAGCTTTACTATGGCTACACCTTC. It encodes CASRRTGELYYGYTF.

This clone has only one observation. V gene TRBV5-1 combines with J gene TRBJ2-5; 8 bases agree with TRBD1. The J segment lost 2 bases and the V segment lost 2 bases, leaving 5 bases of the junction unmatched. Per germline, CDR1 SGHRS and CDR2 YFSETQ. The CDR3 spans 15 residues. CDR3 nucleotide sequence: TGCGCCAGCAGCTTAGGGACAGGACTTCAAGAGACCCAGTACTTC. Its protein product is CASSLGTGLQETQYF. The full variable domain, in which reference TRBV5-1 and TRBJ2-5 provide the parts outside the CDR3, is KAGVTQTPRYLIKTRGQQVTLSCSPISGHRSVSWYQQTPGQGLQFLFEYFSETQRNKGNFPGRFSGRQFSNSRSEMNVSTLELGDSALYLCASSLGTGLQETQYFGPGTRLLVL.

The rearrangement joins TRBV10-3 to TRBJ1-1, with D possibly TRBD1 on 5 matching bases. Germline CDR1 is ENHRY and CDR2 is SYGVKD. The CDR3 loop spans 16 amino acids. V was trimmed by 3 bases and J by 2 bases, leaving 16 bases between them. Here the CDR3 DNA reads TGTGCCATCAGTGAACGGGGGAGGGGCATAAACACTGAAGCTTTCTTT. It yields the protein CAISERGRGINTEAFF.

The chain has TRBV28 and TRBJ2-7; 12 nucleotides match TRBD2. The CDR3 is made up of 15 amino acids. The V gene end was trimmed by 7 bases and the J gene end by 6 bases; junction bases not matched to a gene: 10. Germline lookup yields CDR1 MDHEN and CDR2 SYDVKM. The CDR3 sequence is CASTERTSGNSEQYF. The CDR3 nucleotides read TGTGCCAGCACCGAACGGACTAGCGGGAATAGCGAGCAGTACTTC.

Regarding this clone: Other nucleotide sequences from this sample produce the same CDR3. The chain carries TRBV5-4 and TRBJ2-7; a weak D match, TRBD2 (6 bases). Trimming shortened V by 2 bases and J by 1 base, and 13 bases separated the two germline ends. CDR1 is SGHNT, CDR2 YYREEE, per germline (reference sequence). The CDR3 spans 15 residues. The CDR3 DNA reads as TGTGCCAGCAGCTTAGGGGCGGGACCTTCCTACGAGCAGTACTTC. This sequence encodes CASSLGAGPSYEQYF.

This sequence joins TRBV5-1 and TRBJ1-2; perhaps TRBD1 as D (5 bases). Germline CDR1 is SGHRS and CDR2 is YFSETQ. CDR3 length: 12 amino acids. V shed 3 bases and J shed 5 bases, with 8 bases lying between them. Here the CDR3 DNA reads TGCGCCAGCAGCTCCCAGGGTTATGGCTACACCTTC. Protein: CASSSQGYGYTF.

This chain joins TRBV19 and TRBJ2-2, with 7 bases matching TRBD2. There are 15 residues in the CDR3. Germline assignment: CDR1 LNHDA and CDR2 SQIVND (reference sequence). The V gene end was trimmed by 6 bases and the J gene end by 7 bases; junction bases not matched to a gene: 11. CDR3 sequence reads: CASRNRTSLYGELFF. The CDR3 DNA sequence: TGTGCCAGTAGAAATAGGACTAGTCTTTACGGGGAGCTGTTTTTT.

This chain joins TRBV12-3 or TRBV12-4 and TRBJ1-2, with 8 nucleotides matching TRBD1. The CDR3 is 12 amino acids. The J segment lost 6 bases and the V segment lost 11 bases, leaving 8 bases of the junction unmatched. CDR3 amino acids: CACSGDRNGYTF. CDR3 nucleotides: TGTGCCTGTTCGGGGGACAGGAATGGCTACACCTTC.

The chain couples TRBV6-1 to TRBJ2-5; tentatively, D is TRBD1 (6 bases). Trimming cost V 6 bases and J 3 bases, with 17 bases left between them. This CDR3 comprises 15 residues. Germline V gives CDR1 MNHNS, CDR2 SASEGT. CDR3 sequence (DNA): TGTGCCAGCAGCCTCACCTACGCAGGGGAAGAGACCCAGTACTTC. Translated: CASSLTYAGEETQYF.

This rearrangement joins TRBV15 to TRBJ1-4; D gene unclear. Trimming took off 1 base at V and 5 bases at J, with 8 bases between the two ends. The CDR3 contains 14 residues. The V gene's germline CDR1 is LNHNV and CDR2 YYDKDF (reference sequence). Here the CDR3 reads CATSRGEGNEKLFF. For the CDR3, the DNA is TGTGCCACCAGCAGAGGGGAGGGAAATGAAAAACTGTTTTTT.

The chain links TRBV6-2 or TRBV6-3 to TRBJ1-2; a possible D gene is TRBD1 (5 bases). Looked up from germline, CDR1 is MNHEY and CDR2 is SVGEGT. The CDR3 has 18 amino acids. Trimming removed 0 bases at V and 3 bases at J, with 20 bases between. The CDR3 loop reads CASSYSQGWQGEDYGYTF. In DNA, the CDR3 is TGTGCCAGCAGTTACTCTCAGGGCTGGCAGGGTGAGGACTATGGCTACACCTTC.

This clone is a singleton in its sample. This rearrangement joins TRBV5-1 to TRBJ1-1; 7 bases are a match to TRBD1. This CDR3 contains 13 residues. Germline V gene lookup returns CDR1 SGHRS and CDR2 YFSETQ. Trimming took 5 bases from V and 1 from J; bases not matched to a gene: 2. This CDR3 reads CASRTGRNTEAFF. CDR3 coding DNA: TGCGCCAGCAGGACAGGGAGGAACACTGAAGCTTTCTTT.

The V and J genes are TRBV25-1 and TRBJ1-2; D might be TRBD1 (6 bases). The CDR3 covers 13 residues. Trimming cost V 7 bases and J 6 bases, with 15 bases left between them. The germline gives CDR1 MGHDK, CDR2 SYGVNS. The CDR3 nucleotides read TGTGCCAGCAAGGGGGGGCGGATTGATGGCTACACCTTC. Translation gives CASKGGRIDGYTF.

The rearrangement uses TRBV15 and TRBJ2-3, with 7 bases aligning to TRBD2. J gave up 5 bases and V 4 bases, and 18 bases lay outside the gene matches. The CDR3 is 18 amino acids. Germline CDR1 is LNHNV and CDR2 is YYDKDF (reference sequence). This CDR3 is CATSILPIWRERIDTQYF. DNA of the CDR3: TGTGCCACCAGCATCCTGCCCATCTGGCGGGAGAGGATAGATACGCAGTATTTT.

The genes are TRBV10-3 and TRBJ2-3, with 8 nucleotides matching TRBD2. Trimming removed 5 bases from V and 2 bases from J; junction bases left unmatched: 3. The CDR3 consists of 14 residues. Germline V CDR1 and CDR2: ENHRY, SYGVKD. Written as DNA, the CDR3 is TGTGCCATCAGTCCGGGACTAGACACAGATACGCAGTATTTT. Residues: CAISPGLDTDTQYF.

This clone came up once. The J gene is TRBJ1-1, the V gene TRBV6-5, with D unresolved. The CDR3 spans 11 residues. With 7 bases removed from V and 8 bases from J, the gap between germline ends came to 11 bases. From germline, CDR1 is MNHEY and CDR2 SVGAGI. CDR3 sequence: CASIYRREAFF. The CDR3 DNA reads TGTGCCAGCATTTATCGGCGGGAAGCTTTCTTT.

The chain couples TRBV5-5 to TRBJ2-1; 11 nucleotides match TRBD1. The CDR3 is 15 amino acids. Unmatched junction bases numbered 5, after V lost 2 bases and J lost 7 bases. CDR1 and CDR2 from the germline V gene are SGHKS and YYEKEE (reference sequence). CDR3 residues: CASSFGQGAQNEQFF. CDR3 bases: TGTGCCAGCAGCTTTGGACAGGGGGCGCAGAATGAGCAGTTCTTC.

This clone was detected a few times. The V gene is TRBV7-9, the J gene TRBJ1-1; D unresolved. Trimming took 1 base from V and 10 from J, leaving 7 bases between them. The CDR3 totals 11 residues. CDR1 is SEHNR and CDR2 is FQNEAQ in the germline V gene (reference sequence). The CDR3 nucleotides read TGTGCCAGCAGCTTAGTGTCCGGAGCTTTCTTT. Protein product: CASSLVSGAFF.

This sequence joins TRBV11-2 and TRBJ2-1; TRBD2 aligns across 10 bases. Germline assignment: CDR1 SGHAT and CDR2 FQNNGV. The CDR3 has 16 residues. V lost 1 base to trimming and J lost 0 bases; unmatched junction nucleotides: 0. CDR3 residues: CASSLASGSSYNEQFF. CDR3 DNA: TGTGCCAGCAGCTTAGCTAGCGGGAGCTCCTACAATGAGCAGTTCTTC.

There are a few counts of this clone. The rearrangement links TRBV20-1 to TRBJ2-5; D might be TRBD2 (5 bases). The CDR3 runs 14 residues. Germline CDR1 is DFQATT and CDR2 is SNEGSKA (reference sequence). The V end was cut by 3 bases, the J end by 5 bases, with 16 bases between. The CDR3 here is CSASRPGLGETQYF. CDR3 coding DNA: TGCAGTGCTAGTCGACCGGGATTGGGGGAGACCCAGTACTTC.

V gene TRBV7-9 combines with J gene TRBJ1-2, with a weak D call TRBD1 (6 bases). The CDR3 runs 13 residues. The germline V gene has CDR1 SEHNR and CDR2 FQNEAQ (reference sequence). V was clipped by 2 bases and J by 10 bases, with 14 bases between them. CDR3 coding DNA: TGTGCCAGCAGCTTAAGTGGACAGACCTACTACACCTTC. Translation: CASSLSGQTYYTF.